This T cell receptor (beta chain) was documented in a study of cytomegalovirus exposure and HLA in healthy donors. General observations from the study: The study put around 180 TCR beta chains on its list as cytomegalovirus-associated. Previously analyzed data showed that most TCR beta V segments were productive at a frequency of about 87% or about 30%.

Each donor was nominally healthy when sampled (though unrecorded immune exposures were likely). Germline values: CDR1 ENHRY, CDR2 SYGVKD. This CDR3 has 12 amino acids. V dropped 4 bases and J dropped 4 bases, with 7 bases sitting between them. This clone was seen only once. Its cognate antigen is unknown. It was with 60 Vbeta and 13 Jbeta primers that the PCR ran. Here immunoSEQ multiplex PCR was the method, and the copy in TCRdb shows in-frame clones only, minus some. Among approximately 130,000 clones listed, around 80% were seen once. The rearrangement links TRBV10-3 to TRBJ2-5; D unresolved. This TCR derives from a woman in her forties or fifties in good health and CMV-seropositive. Sequenced material: PBMCs. The CDR3 nucleotides read TGTGCCATCAGTGGTTCGGGAGAGACCCAGTACTTC. This gives the protein CAISGSGETQYF.